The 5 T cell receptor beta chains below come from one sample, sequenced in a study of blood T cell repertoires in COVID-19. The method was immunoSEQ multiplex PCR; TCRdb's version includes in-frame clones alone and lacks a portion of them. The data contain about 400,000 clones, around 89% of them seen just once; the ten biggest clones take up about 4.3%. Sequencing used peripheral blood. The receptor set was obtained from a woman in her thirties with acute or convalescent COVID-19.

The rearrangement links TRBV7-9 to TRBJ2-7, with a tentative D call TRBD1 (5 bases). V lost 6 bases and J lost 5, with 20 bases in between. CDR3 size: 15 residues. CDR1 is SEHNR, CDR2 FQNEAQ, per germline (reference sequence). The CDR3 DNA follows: TGTGCCAGCAGTCCCCAGTCCAGGGCAGACCACGAGCAGTACTTC. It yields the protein CASSPQSRADHEQYF. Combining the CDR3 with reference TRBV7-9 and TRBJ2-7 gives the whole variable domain DTGVSQNPRHKITKRGQNVTFRCDPISEHNRLYWYRQTLGQGPEFLTYFQNEAQLEKSRLLSDRFSAERPKGSFSTLEIQRTEQGDSAMYLCASSPQSRADHEQYFGPGTRLTVT.

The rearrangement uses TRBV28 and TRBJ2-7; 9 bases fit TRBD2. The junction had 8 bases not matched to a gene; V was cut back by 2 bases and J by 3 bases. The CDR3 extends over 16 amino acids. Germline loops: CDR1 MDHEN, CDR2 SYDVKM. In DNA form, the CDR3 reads TGTGCCAGCAGTTTAAGGGGGGGTAGCGGGGGCTACGAGCAGTACTTC. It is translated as CASSLRGGSGGYEQYF.

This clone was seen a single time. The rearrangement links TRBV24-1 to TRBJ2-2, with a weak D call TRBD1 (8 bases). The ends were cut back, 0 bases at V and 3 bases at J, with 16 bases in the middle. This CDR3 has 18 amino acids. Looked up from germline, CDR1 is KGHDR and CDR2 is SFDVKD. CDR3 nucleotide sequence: TGTGCCACCAGTGATTTGGACAGGGGAGGGGAGCACACCGGGGAGCTGTTTTTT. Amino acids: CATSDLDRGGEHTGELFF.

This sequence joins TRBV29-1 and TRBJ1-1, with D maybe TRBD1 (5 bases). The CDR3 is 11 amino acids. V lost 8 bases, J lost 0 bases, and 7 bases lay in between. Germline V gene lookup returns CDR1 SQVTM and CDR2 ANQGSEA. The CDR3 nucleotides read TGCAGCCTCAGGGTGAACACTGAAGCTTTCTTT. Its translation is CSLRVNTEAFF.

CDR3 sequence: CASSSSSGGVYQETQYF. DNA of the CDR3: TGTGCCAGCAGCAGTAGTAGCGGGGGGGTGTACCAAGAGACCCAGTACTTC. V gene TRBV28 combines with J gene TRBJ2-5; 11 nucleotides agree with TRBD2. CDR1 MDHEN and CDR2 SYDVKM come from the germline V gene. This CDR3 is 17 amino acids long. V dropped 6 bases and J dropped 0; count of bases not matched to a gene: 9. Variable domain in full (rest from reference TRBV28 and TRBJ2-5): DVKVTQSSRYLVKRTGEKVFLECVQDMDHENMFWYRQDPGLGLRLIYFSYDVKMKEKGDIPEGYSVSREKKERFSLILESASTNQTSMYLCASSSSSGGVYQETQYFGPGTRLLVL.